The table lists the clone carrying this TCR beta chain with many counts. The data are from a study of naive and memory T cell subsets. An equimolar mix of two oligonucleotides served as the beta constant-region primer for TRBC1 and TRBC2. TCRdb passed the UMI-ligation and nested PCR reads through MiXCR, listing each CDR3 protein once. The table shows tens of thousands of distinct CDR3 sequences, with roughly 14% occurring only once. Germline V gene lookup returns CDR1 MGHRA and CDR2 YSYEKL. V dropped 4 bases and J dropped 1; count of bases not matched to a gene: 4. The CDR3 runs 14 residues. The sample comprised central memory CD4+ T cells from blood. The clonotype comes from a human donor in good health. The gene calls are TRBV4-1 and TRBJ2-7; TRBD2 matches 7 bases. CDR3 nucleotide sequence: TGCGCCAGCAGCCTCCGGGACTATTCCTACGAGCAGTACTTC. This translates into CASSLRDYSYEQYF.